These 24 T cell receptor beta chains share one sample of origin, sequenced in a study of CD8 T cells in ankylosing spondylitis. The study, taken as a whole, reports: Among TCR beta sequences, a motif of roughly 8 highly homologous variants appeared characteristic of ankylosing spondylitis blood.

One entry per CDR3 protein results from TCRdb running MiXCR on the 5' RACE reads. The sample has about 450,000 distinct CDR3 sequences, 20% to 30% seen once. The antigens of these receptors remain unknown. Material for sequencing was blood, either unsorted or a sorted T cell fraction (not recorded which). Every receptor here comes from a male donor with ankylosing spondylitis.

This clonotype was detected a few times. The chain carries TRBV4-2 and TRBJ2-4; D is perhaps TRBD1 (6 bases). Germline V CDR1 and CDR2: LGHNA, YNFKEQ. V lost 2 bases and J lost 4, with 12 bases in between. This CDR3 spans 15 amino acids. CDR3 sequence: CASSQPGHPKNIQYF. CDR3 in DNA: TGTGCCAGCAGCCAACCGGGACACCCTAAAAACATTCAGTACTTC.

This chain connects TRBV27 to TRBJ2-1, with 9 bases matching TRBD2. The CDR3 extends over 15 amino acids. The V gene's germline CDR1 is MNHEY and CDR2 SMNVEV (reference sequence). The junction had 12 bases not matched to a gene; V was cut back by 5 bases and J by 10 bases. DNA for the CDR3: TGTGCCAGCAGTCGGCGGGAGGGCCGACTCTGGGAGCAGTTCTTC. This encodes CASSRREGRLWEQFF.

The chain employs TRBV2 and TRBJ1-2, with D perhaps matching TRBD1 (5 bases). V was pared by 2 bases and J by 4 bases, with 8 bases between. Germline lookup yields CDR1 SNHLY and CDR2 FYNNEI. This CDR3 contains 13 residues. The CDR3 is CASSEQGFYGYTF. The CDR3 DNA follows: TGTGCCAGCAGTGAACAGGGTTTCTATGGCTACACCTTC.

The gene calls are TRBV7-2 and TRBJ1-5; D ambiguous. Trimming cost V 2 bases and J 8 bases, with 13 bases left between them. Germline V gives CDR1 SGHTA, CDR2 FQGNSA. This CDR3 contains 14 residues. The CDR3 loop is CASSLKGTKKPQHF. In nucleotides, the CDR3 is TGTGCCAGCAGCTTAAAGGGAACCAAGAAGCCCCAGCATTTT.

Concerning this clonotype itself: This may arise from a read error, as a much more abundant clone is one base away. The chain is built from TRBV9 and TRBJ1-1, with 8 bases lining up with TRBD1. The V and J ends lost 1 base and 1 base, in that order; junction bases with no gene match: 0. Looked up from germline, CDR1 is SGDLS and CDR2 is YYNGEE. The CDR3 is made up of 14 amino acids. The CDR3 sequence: CASSVQGANTEAFF. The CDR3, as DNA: TGTGCCAGCAGCGTACAGGGGGCGAACACTGAAGCTTTCTTT.

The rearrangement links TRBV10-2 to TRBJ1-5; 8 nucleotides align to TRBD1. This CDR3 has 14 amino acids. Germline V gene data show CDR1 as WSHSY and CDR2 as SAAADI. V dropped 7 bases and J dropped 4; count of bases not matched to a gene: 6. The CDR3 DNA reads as TGCGCCAGCACCCCGGGACAGGTTAATCAGCCCCAGCATTTT. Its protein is CASTPGQVNQPQHF.

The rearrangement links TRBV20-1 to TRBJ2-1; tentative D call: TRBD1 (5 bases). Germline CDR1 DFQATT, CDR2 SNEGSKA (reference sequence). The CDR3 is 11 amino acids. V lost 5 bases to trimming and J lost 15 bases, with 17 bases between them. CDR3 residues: CSAVQGELLFF. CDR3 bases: TGCAGTGCTGTGCAGGGTGAGCTTTTGTTCTTC.

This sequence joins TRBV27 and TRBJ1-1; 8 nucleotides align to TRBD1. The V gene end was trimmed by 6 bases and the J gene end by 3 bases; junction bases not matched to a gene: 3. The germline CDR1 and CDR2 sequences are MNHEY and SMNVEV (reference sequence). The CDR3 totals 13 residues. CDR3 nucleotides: TGTGCCAGCAGCAGGGGGCGTGACACTGAAGCTTTCTTT. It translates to CASSRGRDTEAFF.

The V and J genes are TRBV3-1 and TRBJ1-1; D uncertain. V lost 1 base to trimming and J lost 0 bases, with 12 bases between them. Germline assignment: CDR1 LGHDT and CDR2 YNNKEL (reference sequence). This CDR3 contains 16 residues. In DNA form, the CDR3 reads TGTGCCAGCAGCCAAGCTCGGTTCACCTTGAACACTGAAGCTTTCTTT. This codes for CASSQARFTLNTEAFF.

In DNA, the CDR3 is TGCAGCGTTAAGGACGGAGCCTACGAGCAGTACTTC. It translates to CSVKDGAYEQYF. The chain has TRBV29-1 and TRBJ2-7; D gene ambiguous. The CDR3 has 12 amino acids. Germline assignment: CDR1 SQVTM and CDR2 ANQGSEA. V was trimmed by 5 bases and J by 2 bases, leaving 10 bases between them.

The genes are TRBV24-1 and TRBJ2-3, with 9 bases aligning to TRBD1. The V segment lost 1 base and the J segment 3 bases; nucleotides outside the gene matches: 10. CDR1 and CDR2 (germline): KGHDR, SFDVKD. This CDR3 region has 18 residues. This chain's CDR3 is CATSDFGLKTGGTDTQYF. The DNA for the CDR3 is TGTGCCACCAGTGATTTTGGACTCAAGACAGGGGGTACAGATACGCAGTATTTT.

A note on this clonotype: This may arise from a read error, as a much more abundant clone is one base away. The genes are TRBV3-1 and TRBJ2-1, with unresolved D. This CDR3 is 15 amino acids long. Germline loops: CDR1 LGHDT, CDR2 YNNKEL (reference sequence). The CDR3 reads CASSQDGQWNNEQLF. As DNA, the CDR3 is TGTGCCAGCAGCCAAGACGGCCAGTGGAACAATGAGCAGTTGTTC.

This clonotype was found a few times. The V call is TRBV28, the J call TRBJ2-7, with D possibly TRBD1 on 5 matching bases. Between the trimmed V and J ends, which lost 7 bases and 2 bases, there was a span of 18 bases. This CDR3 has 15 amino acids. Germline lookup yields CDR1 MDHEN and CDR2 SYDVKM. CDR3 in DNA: TGTGCCAGCACATGGGGCGACGGATCTACCTACGAGCAGTACTTC. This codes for CASTWGDGSTYEQYF.

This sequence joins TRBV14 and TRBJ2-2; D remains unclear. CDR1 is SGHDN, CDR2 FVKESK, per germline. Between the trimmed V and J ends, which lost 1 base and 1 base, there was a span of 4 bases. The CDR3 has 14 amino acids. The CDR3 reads CASSQVQNTGELFF. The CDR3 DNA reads TGTGCCAGCAGCCAAGTACAGAACACCGGGGAGCTGTTTTTT. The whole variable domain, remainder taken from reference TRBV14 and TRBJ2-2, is EAGVTQFPSHSVIEKGQTVTLRCDPISGHDNLYWYRRVMGKEIKFLLHFVKESKQDESGMPNNRFLAERTGGTYSTLKVQPAELEDSGVYFCASSQVQNTGELFFGEGSRLTVL.

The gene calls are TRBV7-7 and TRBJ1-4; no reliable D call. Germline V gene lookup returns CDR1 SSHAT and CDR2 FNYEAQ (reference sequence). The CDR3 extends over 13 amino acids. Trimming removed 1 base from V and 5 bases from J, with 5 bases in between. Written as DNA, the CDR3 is TGTGCCAGCAGCTTAGATCAGAATGAAAAACTGTTTTTT. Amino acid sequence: CASSLDQNEKLFF.

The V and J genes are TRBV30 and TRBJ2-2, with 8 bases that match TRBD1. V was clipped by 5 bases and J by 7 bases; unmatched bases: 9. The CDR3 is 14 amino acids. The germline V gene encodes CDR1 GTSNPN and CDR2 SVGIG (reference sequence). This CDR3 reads CAWQQGAYHGELFF. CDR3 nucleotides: TGTGCCTGGCAGCAGGGGGCGTACCACGGGGAGCTGTTTTTT.

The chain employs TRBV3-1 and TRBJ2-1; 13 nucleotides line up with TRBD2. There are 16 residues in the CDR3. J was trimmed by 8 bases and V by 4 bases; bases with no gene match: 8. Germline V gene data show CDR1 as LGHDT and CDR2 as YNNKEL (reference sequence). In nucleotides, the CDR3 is TGTGCCAGCAGCCCCCCGGGACTAGCGGGATATGATGAGCAGTTCTTC. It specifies CASSPPGLAGYDEQFF.

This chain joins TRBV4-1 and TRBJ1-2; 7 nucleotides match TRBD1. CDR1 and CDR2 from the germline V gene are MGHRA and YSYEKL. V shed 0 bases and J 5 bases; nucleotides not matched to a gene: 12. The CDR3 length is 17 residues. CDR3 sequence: CASSQDSFGTEGYGYTF. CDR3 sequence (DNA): TGCGCCAGCAGCCAAGATTCTTTCGGGACAGAAGGTTATGGCTACACCTTC.

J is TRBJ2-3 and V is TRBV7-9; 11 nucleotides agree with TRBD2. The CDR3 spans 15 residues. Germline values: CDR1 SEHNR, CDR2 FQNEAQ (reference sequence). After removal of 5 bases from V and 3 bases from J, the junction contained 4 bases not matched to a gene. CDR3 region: CASSKLAGVTDTQYF. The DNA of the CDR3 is TGTGCCAGCAGCAAACTAGCGGGAGTTACAGATACGCAGTATTTT.

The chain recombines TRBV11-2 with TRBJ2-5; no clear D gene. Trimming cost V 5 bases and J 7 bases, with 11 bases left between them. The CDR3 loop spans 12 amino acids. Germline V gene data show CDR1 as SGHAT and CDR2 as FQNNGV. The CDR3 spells CASSQLTGTQYF. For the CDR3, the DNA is TGTGCCAGCAGCCAACTCACGGGGACCCAGTACTTC.

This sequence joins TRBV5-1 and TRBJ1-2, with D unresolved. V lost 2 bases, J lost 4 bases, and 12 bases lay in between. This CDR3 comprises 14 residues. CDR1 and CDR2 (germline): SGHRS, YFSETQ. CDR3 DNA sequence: TGCGCCAGCAGCTTTGGTCCAGAAATCTATGGCTACACCTTC. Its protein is CASSFGPEIYGYTF. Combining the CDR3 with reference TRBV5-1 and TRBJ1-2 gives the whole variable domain KAGVTQTPRYLIKTRGQQVTLSCSPISGHRSVSWYQQTPGQGLQFLFEYFSETQRNKGNFPGRFSGRQFSNSRSEMNVSTLELGDSALYLCASSFGPEIYGYTFGSGTRLTVV.

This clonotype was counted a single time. CDR3 nucleotides: TGTGCCACCAGTGATTTACTGAGCAATCAGCCCCAGCATTTT. Protein product: CATSDLLSNQPQHF. The V call is TRBV24-1, the J call TRBJ1-5; D unclear. The CDR3 covers 14 residues. Trimming left V 1 base short and J 1 base short, with 4 bases between. CDR1 and CDR2 from the germline V gene are KGHDR and SFDVKD.

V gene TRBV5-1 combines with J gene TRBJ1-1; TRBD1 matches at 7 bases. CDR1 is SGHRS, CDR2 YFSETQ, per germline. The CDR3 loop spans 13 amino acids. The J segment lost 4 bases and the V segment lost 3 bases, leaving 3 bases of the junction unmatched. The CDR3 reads CASSSGQITEAFF. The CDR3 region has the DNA TGCGCCAGCAGCTCGGGACAGATCACTGAAGCTTTCTTT.

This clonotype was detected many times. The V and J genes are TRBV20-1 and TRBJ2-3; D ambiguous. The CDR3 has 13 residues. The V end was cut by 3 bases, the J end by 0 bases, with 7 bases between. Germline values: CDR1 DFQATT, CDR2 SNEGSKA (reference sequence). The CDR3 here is CSASYRSTDTQYF. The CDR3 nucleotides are TGCAGTGCTAGTTATAGAAGCACAGATACGCAGTATTTT.